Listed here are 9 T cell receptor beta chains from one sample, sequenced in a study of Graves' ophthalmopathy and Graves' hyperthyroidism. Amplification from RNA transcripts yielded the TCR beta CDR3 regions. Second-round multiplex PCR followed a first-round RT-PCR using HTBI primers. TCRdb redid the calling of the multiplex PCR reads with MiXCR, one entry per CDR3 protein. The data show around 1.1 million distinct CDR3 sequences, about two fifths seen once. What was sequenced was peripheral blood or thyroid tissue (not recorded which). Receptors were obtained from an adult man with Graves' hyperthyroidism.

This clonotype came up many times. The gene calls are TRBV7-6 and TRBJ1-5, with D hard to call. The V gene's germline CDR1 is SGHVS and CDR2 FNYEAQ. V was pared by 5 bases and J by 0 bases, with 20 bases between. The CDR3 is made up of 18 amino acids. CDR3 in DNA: TGTGCCAGCAGCCCCCCCTGGGAGGTTTGGACTAGCAATCAGCCCCAGCATTTT. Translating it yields CASSPPWEVWTSNQPQHF.

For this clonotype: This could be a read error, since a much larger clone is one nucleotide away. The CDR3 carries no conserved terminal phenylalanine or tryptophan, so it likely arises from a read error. The chain's CDR3 is CSARPGQGNSPLHS. In DNA, the CDR3 is TGCAGTGCTCGACCGGGACAGGGGAATTCACCCCTCCACTCT. The genes are TRBV20-1 and TRBJ1-6, with TRBD1 matching 10 bases. Germline V lookup: CDR1 DFQATT, CDR2 SNEGSKA (reference sequence). The CDR3 runs 14 residues. After removal of 5 bases from V and 7 bases from J, the junction contained 5 bases not matched to a gene.

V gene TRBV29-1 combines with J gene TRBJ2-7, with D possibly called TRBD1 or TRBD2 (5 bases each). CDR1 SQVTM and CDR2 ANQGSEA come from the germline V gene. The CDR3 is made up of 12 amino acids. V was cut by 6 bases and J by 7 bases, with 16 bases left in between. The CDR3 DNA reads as TGCAGCGTGGATGGGGACGGGGATGAGCAGTACTTC. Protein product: CSVDGDGDEQYF.

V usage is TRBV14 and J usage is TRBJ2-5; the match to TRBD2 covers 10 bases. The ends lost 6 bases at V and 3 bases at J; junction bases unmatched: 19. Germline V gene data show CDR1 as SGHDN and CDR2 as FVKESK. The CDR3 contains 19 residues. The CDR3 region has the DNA TGTGCCAGCAGTCATATAACAGCGCCCGGGACTAGCGACGAAGAGACCCAGTACTTC. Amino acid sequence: CASSHITAPGTSDEETQYF.

The CDR3 is CASSAGLAGGLKWYEQYF. In DNA form, the CDR3 reads TGCGCCAGCAGTGCCGGACTAGCGGGAGGGCTAAAATGGTACGAGCAGTACTTC. The rearrangement links TRBV10-2 to TRBJ2-7; 15 bases match TRBD2. The V and J ends lost 4 bases and 4 bases, in that order; junction bases with no gene match: 11. Germline V gene sequence: CDR1 WSHSY, CDR2 SAAADI. CDR3 length: 18 amino acids.

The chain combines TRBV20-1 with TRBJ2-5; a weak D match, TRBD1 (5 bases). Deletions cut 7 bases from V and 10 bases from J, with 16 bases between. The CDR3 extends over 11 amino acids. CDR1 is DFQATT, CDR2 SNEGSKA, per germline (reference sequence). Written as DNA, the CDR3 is TGCAGTGGCGTGGGGCAGAAGAGCCAGTACTTC. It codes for CSGVGQKSQYF.

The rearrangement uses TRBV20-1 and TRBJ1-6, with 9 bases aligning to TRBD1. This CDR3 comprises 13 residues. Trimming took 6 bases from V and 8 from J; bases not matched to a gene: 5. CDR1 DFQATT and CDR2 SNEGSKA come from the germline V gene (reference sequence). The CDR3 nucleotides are TGCAGTGCGTCCGGGACAGGGTATTCACCCCTCCACTTT. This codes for CSASGTGYSPLHF.

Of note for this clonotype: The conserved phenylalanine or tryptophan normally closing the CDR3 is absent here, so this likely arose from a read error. In DNA, the CDR3 is TGCGCCAGCAATTACAGGGATGAGCAAGAGACCCAGTACCTC. Translating gives CASNYRDEQETQYL. V is TRBV5-1 and J is TRBJ2-5, with D possibly being TRBD1 (6 bases). There are 14 residues in the CDR3. V lost 6 bases to trimming and J lost 2 bases, with 14 bases between them. Germline V gene data show CDR1 as SGHRS and CDR2 as YFSETQ.

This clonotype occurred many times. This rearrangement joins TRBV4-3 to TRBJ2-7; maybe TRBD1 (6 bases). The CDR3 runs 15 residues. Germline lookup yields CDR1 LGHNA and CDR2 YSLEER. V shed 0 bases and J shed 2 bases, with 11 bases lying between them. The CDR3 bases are TGCGCCAGCAGCCAAGATCAGCAGGGGACCTACGAGCAGTACTTC. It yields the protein CASSQDQQGTYEQYF.